This record concerns one T cell receptor beta chain sequence. Produced via immunoSEQ multiplex PCR; TCRdb's table is partial and in-frame only. The sample shows 250,000 to 350,000 clones, 70% to 90% of them seen only once. This entry is derived from a study of blood T cell repertoires in COVID-19. Recovered participants had two consecutive negative NP/OP PCR tests, healthcare professional clearance, or symptom resolution. Trimming took 1 base from V and 8 from J; bases not matched to a gene: 9. Germline lookup yields CDR1 SGHAT and CDR2 FQNNGV. CDR3 length: 15 residues. The specimen sequenced was PBMCs or T cells enriched from blood (not recorded which). V is TRBV11-2 and J is TRBJ1-2; 8 nucleotides line up with TRBD1. The sequence was collected from a woman aged 25 to 45 who had recovered from COVID-19. The CDR3: CASSLGWTGLRGYTF. The CDR3 nucleotides read TGTGCCAGCAGCTTAGGGTGGACAGGGCTCAGGGGCTACACCTTC.